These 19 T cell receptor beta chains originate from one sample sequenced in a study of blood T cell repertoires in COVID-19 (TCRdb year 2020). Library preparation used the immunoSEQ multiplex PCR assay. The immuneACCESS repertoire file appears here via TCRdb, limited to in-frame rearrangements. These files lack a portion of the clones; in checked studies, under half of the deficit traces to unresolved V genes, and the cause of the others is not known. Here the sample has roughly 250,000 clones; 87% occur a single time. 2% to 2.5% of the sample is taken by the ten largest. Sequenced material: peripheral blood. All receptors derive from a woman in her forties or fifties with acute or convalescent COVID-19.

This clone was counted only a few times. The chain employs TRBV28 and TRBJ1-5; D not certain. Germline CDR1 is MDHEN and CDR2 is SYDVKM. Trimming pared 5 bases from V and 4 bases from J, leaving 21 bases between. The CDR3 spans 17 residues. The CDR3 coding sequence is TGTGCCAGCAGTCCTACCAGAGGAGGGTTGGGGAATCAGCCCCAGCATTTT. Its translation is CASSPTRGGLGNQPQHF.

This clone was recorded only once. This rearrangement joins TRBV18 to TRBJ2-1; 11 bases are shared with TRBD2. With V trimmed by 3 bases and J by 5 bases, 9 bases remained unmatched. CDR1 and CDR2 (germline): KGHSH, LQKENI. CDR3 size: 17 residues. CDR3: CASSPRTSGPADNEQFF. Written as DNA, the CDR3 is TGTGCCAGCTCACCTCGGACTAGCGGGCCGGCTGACAATGAGCAGTTCTTC.

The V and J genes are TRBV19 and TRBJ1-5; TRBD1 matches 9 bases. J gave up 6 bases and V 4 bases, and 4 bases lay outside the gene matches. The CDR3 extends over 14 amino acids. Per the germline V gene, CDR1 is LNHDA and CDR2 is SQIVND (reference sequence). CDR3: CASSTRQGGQPQHF. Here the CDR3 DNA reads TGTGCCAGTAGTACACGACAGGGGGGTCAGCCCCAGCATTTT.

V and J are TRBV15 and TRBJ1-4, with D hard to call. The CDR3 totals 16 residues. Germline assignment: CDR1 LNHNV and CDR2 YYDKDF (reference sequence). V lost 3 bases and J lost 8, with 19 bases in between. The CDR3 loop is CATSSFGPRQREKLFF. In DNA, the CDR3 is TGTGCCACCAGCAGCTTTGGGCCACGCCAAAGGGAAAAACTGTTTTTT.

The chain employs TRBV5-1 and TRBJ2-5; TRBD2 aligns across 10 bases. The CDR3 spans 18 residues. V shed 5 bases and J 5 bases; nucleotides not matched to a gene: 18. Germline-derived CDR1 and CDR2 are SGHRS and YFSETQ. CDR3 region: CASRLGTSEGDVWETQYF. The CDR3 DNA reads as TGCGCCAGCAGACTTGGGACTAGCGAGGGGGATGTTTGGGAGACCCAGTACTTC.

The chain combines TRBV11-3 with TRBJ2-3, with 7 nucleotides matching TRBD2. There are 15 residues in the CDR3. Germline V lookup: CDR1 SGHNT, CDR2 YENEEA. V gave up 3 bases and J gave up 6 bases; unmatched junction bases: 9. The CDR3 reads CASSLGVAGEDTQYF. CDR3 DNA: TGTGCCAGCAGCTTGGGGGTGGCGGGAGAGGATACGCAGTATTTT. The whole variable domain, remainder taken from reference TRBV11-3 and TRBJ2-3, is EAGVVQSPRYKIIEKKQPVAFWCNPISGHNTLYWYLQNLGQGPELLIRYENEEAVDDSQLPKDRFSAERLKGVDSTLKIQPAELGDSAVYLCASSLGVAGEDTQYFGPGTRLTVL.

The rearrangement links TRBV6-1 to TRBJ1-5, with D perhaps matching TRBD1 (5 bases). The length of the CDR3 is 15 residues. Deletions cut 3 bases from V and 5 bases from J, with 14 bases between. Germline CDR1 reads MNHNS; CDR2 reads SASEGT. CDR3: CASSEGRALDQPQHF. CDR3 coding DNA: TGTGCCAGCAGTGAGGGCAGGGCTCTTGATCAGCCCCAGCATTTT.

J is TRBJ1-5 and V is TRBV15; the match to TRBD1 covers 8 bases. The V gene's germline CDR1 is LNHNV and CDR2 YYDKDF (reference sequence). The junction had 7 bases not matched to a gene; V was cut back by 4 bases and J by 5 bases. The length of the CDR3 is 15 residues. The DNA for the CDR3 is TGTGCCACCAGCAACGACAGGGGATTCGATCAGCCCCAGCATTTT. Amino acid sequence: CATSNDRGFDQPQHF.

Written as DNA, the CDR3 is TGTGCCTGGAGTGTACTACTAGCGGGTGGAAATGAGCAGTTCTTC. This encodes CAWSVLLAGGNEQFF. The genes are TRBV30 and TRBJ2-1; 9 nucleotides match TRBD2. Unmatched junction bases numbered 7, after V lost 0 bases and J lost 7 bases. CDR3 size: 15 residues. Germline CDR1 is GTSNPN and CDR2 is SVGIG (reference sequence).

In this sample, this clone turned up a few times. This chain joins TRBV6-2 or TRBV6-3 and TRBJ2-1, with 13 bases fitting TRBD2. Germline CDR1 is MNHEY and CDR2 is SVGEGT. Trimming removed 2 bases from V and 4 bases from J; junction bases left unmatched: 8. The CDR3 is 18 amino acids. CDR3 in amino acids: CASSYPLGLAGTYNEQFF. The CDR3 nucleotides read TGTGCCAGCAGTTACCCCCTGGGACTAGCGGGAACATACAATGAGCAGTTCTTC.

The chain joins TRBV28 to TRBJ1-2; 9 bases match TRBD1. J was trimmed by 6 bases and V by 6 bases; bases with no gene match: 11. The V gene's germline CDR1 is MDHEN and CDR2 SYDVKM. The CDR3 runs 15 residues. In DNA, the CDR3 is TGTGCCAGCAGCCGCGCCGGGACAGGGAACAATGGCTACACCTTC. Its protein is CASSRAGTGNNGYTF.

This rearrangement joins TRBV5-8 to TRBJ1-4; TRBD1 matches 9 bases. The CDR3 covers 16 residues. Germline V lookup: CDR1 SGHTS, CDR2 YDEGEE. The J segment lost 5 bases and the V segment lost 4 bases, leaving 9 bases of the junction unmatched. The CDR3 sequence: CASSSPGTGSNEKLFF. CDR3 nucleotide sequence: TGTGCCAGCAGCAGTCCCGGGACAGGGTCAAATGAAAAACTGTTTTTT.

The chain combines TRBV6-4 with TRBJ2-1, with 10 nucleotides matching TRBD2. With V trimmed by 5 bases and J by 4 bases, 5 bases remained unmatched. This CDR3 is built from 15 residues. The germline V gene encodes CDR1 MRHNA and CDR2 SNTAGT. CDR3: CASSPGLAPYNEQFF. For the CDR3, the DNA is TGTGCCAGCAGTCCGGGACTAGCGCCGTACAATGAGCAGTTCTTC.

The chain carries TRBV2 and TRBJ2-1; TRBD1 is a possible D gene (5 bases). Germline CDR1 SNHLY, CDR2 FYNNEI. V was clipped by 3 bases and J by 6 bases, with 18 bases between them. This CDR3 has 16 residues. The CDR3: CASSDGQGWRVNEQFF. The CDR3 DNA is TGTGCCAGCAGTGATGGGCAGGGTTGGAGAGTCAATGAGCAGTTCTTC.

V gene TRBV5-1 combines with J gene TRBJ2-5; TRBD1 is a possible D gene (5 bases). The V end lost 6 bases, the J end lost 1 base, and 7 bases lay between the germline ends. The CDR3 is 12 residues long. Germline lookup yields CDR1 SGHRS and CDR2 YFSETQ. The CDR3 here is CASKGPQETQYF. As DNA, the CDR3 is TGCGCCAGCAAGGGGCCCCAAGAGACCCAGTACTTC.

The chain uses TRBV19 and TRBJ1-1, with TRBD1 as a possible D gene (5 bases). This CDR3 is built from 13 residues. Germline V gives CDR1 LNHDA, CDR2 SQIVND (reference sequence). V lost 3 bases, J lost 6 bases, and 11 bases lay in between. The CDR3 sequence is CASSILPGSEAFF. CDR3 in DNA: TGTGCCAGTAGTATCTTGCCAGGGTCTGAAGCTTTCTTT.

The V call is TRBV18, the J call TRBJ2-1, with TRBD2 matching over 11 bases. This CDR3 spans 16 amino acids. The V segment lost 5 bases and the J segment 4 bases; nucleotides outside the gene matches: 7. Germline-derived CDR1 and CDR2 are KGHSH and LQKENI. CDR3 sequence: CASSRTGTSGYNEQFF. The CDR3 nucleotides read TGTGCCAGCTCAAGAACCGGGACTAGCGGATACAATGAGCAGTTCTTC.

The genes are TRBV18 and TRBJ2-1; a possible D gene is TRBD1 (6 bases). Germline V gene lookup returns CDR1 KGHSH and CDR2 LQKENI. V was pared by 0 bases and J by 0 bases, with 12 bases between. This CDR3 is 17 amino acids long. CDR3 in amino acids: CASSPPPFRGSYNEQFF. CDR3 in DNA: TGTGCCAGCTCACCACCGCCCTTCAGGGGCTCCTACAATGAGCAGTTCTTC.

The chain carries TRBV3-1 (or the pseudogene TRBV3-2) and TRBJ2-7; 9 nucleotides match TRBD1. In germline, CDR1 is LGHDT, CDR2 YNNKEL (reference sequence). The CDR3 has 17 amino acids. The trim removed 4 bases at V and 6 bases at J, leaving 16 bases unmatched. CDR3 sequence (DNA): TGTGCCAGCAGCCTGAAGCGTACCGGGACAGGGATCGTCGAGCAGTACTTC. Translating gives CASSLKRTGTGIVEQYF.